These T cell receptor beta chains were read from a single sample in a study of shared clonotypes between healthy human individuals. Generated by immunoSEQ multiplex PCR, the TCRdb table keeps only in-frame clones and is missing some. The sample holds 2 million to 2.5 million clones, roughly 93% seen once. Sequencing used naive CD4+ T cells from PBMCs. These TCRs come from a young man in good health. Some clones in this sample may be carry-over from other donors' samples. CDR3s include the opening cysteine and the closing phenylalanine or tryptophan.

j_call | v_call | cdr3_aa
TRBJ1-2 | TRBV5-1 | CASSPAGGRGDYGYTF
TRBJ2-7 | TRBV2 | CASSREYEQYF
TRBJ2-6 | TRBV19 | CASLRGGRGVPGANVLTF
TRBJ2-5 | TRBV6-6 | CASSYPPAGAKETQYF
TRBJ2-1 | TRBV2 | CASSLSRGWNEQFF
TRBJ1-1 | TRBV5-1 | CASSLGPGFTEAFF
TRBJ2-5 | TRBV28 | CASSQGLKTQYF
TRBJ2-5 | TRBV11-3 | CASSLTAGAAETQYF
TRBJ2-6 | TRBV28 | CASSLTGANVLTF
TRBJ1-2 | TRBV6-4 | CASSDDGTYGYTF
TRBJ2-3 | TRBV5-1 | CASSSPGADTQYF
TRBJ2-1 | TRBV29-1 | CSVEETGLGYNEQFF
TRBJ1-4 | TRBV9 | CASSVSGTVEYGKLFF
TRBJ2-1 | TRBV5-1 | CASSFQAPTGANNEQFF
TRBJ1-5 | TRBV19 | CASSLQTNQPQHF
TRBJ1-2 | TRBV30 | CAWSVQAVGGYTF
TRBJ2-4 | TRBV4-2 | CASSQDLIAKNIQYF
TRBJ1-4 | TRBV29-1 | CSVPGQGSDEKLFF
NA | TRBV30 | CACRTGRAYEQYF
TRBJ2-3 | TRBV5-4 | CASSFYYQDTQYF
TRBJ1-6 | TRBV30 | CAWMGTANSPLHF
TRBJ2-1 | TRBV6-5 | CASSGLAGVHGEQFF
TRBJ2-1 | TRBV6-5 | CASSSESAPSYNEQFF
TRBJ2-6 | TRBV9 | CASSVGPAGSAAQSDPGANVLTF
TRBJ1-1 | TRBV6-5 | CASTQQGHTEAFF
TRBJ2-2 | TRBV30 | CAWRGKVARAGELFF
TRBJ1-3 | TRBV30 | CAWSVNLGFSGNTIYF
TRBJ2-3 | TRBV5-4 | CASSLRTDTQYF
TRBJ1-6 | TRBV28 | CASSQGTVGSSYNSPLHF
TRBJ2-1 | TRBV6-5 | CASSRRDSYNEQFF
TRBJ2-3 | TRBV30 | CAWSTGGISTDTQYF
TRBJ2-1 | TRBV11-2 | CASSSPRGFEQFF
TRBJ2-5 | TRBV5-1 | CASSQSETQYF
TRBJ2-7 | TRBV2 | CASRWDPTYEQYF
TRBJ2-7 | TRBV18 | CASSPRDRSSYEQYF
TRBJ1-2 | TRBV27 | CASSRASTYGYTF
TRBJ2-1 | TRBV21-1 | CASTRAQPYNEQFF
TRBJ2-7 | TRBV18 | CASSPVAGTAEQYF
TRBJ1-2 | TRBV13 | CASSPDRLIPYGYTF
TRBJ1-1 | TRBV29-1 | CSAEGGGTEAFF
TRBJ2-2 | TRBV28 | CASSPVGGGGELFF
TRBJ2-1 | TRBV4-2 | CASTYWGTSGSNEQFF